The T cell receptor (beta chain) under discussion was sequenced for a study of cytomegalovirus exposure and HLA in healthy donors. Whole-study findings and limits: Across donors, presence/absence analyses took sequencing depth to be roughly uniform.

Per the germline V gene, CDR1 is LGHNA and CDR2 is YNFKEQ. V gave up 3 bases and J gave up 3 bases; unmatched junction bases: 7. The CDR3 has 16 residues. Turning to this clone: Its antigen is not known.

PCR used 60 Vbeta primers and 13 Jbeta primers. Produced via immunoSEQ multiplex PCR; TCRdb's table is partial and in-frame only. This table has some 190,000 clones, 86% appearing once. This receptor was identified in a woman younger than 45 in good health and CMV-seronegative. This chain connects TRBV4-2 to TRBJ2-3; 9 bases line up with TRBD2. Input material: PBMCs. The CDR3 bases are TGTGCCAGCAGCCATGGACTAGCGCCGGAGACAGATACGCAGTATTTT. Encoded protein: CASSHGLAPETDTQYF.